This TCR beta chain is drawn from a study of T-cell memory formation after mild COVID-19. In the study overall: Clusters of TCRs were largely donor specific.

On this clonotype: Its antigen is unidentified.

Notes on the study in general: Contracting CD8+ clones were enriched in EMRA, CD4+ mainly in CM and EM.

TCRdb re-called the 5' RACE reads with MiXCR, one entry per CDR3 protein. The sample lists hundreds of thousands of distinct CDR3 sequences, around 27% occurring once. J was trimmed by 4 bases and V by 3 bases; bases with no gene match: 7. Germline CDR1 reads MNHEY; CDR2 reads SMNVEV (reference sequence). The CDR3 has 15 residues. The chain joins TRBV27 to TRBJ1-1; the match to TRBD1 covers 8 bases. The sequencing input was PBMCs or a T cell subset sorted from them (not recorded which). The sequence came from an adult woman who had mild COVID-19 (a few samples of this study predate the infection). Cell type and time point are not known. The DNA of the CDR3 is TGTGCCAGCAGTTTGACCAGGGGGCTGGGCACTGAAGCTTTCTTT. Its protein product is CASSLTRGLGTEAFF.